This T cell receptor (beta chain) was captured by sequencing in a study of T-cell reconstitution after alpha-beta-depleted transplantation in children. Using unique molecular identifiers, the investigators prepared the TCRbeta library. From the PCR reads, TCRdb called clonotypes with MiXCR, one entry per CDR3 protein. Here the sample spans about 300,000 distinct CDR3 sequences, about a tenth being singletons. The germline V gene has CDR1 MNHNS and CDR2 SASEGT. The CDR3 is made up of 15 amino acids. V was shortened by 4 bases and J by 0 bases, with 10 bases between the two germline ends. General study points: From surviving recipient T cells and thymic progenitors came the high day-60 TCRbeta diversity observed in some patients. Newly generated T cells supplied most T-cell counts and diversity one year post-transplant. By about two months after transplant, alpha-beta T cells reportedly arose from several hundred graft clones that had expanded.

The table lists this clonotype with a few counts. Its specificity is unknown. The sample consisted of PBMCs, taken before TCRalphabeta/CD19-depleted stem cell transplant. This chain uses TRBV6-1 with TRBJ2-4; tentative D call: TRBD2 (6 bases). This clonotype was sampled from a boy less than two years old with acute myeloid leukemia, due to receive a stem cell transplant. CDR3 protein: CASSVEGLAKNIQYF. The DNA for the CDR3 is TGTGCCAGCAGTGTGGAGGGCCTAGCCAAAAACATTCAGTACTTC.